Each of the 25 T cell receptor beta chains below was sequenced from the same sample in a study of shared clonotypes between healthy human individuals. Produced via immunoSEQ multiplex PCR; TCRdb's table is partial and in-frame only. The sample records some 1,100,000 clones, around 82% being singletons. Specimen: memory CD4+ T cells from PBMCs. As to subset: CD45RA-negative fraction. The receptors derive from a young man in good health. Some clones in this sample may be carry-over from other donors' samples.

This clone was detected only a few times. V gene TRBV30 combines with J gene TRBJ1-2, with D hard to call. The V end lost 2 bases, the J end lost 8 bases, and 18 bases lay between the germline ends. The germline V gene has CDR1 GTSNPN and CDR2 SVGIG (reference sequence). The CDR3 loop spans 14 amino acids. CDR3 amino acids: CAWSSRYRRGGYTF. The CDR3 DNA sequence: TGTGCCTGGAGTAGTCGCTACCGTCGCGGAGGCTACACCTTC.

The chain uses TRBV5-8 and TRBJ1-5, with D possibly being TRBD1 (6 bases). The CDR3 extends over 13 amino acids. The V gene's germline CDR1 is SGHTS and CDR2 YDEGEE. V was cut by 5 bases and J by 5 bases, with 11 bases left in between. The DNA of the CDR3 is TGTGCCAGCAGTATTGGACAGTATCAGCCCCAGCATTTT. Translated, it gives CASSIGQYQPQHF.

This chain connects TRBV19 to TRBJ2-5, with D tentatively TRBD2 (5 bases). The length of the CDR3 is 11 residues. Trimming pared 4 bases from V and 6 bases from J, leaving 6 bases between. Germline CDR1 and CDR2: LNHDA and SQIVND (reference sequence). CDR3 DNA sequence: TGTGCCAGTAGTACGGGAAAGACCCAGTACTTC. Encoded protein: CASSTGKTQYF.

The rearrangement links TRBV6-5 to TRBJ1-5; weak D call: TRBD1 (5 bases). The CDR3 length is 14 residues. Trimming stripped 5 bases from V and 7 bases from J, with 15 bases between. Germline V lookup: CDR1 MNHEY, CDR2 SVGAGI. In DNA form, the CDR3 reads TGTGCCAGCAGTCCCTGGGGGGGGGACCAGCCCCAGCATTTT. This encodes CASSPWGGDQPQHF.

The chain uses TRBV4-1 and TRBJ2-7, with D tentatively TRBD1 or TRBD2 (6 bases each). Germline V gene sequence: CDR1 MGHRA, CDR2 YSYEKL. This CDR3 region has 14 residues. V lost 3 bases, J lost 3 bases, and 12 bases lay in between. The CDR3 DNA sequence: TGCGCCAGCAGCCAGCCGGGGGCTCGCTACGAGCAGTACTTC. Translation: CASSQPGARYEQYF.

The V gene is TRBV19, the J gene TRBJ1-4; D remains unclear. V was cut by 9 bases and J by 0 bases, with 8 bases left in between. This CDR3 is 13 amino acids long. Germline assignment: CDR1 LNHDA and CDR2 SQIVND (reference sequence). The CDR3 DNA follows: TGTGCCAGCATACATCCAACTAATGAAAAACTGTTTTTT. Translating gives CASIHPTNEKLFF.

The chain recombines TRBV19 with TRBJ2-2; 7 bases align to TRBD1. V shed 5 bases and J 5 bases; nucleotides not matched to a gene: 8. CDR3 length: 15 amino acids. Germline values: CDR1 LNHDA, CDR2 SQIVND (reference sequence). This CDR3 reads CASSVYRGYTGELFF. DNA of the CDR3: TGTGCCAGTAGTGTGTACAGGGGTTATACCGGGGAGCTGTTTTTT.

The V gene is TRBV7-3, the J gene TRBJ2-1; the match to TRBD2 covers 7 bases. Unmatched junction bases numbered 11, after V lost 2 bases and J lost 10 bases. Per the germline V gene, CDR1 is SGHTA and CDR2 is FQGTGA. This CDR3 has 15 amino acids. The chain's CDR3 is CASSLGPWTSGEQFF. The CDR3 DNA sequence: TGTGCCAGCAGCTTAGGACCCTGGACTAGTGGGGAGCAGTTCTTC.

The CDR3 region has the DNA TGTGCCAGCAGCGACCCGGGACAGGTCTATGGCTACACCTTC. It encodes CASSDPGQVYGYTF. V gene TRBV5-4 combines with J gene TRBJ1-2, with 8 bases identical to TRBD1. Per the germline V gene, CDR1 is SGHNT and CDR2 is YYREEE (reference sequence). The CDR3 runs to 14 residues. The V gene end was trimmed by 4 bases and the J gene end by 4 bases; junction bases not matched to a gene: 6.

This chain links TRBV10-1 with TRBJ1-4, with 10 bases that match TRBD1. This CDR3 has 19 residues. Losses at the gene ends were 0 bases for V and 0 bases for J; bases not matched to a gene: 7. Germline CDR1 reads WNHNN; CDR2 reads SYGVQD (reference sequence). The CDR3, as DNA: TGCGCCAGCAGTGAGTCCCGGGACAGGGGCAACGCAACTAATGAAAAACTGTTTTTT. As protein: CASSESRDRGNATNEKLFF.

The chain employs TRBV5-1 and TRBJ2-5; TRBD1 matches at 8 bases. Germline V gene data show CDR1 as SGHRS and CDR2 as YFSETQ. Trimming took 0 bases from V and 4 from J; bases not matched to a gene: 5. The CDR3 spans 15 residues. CDR3 loop: CASSLARDRRETQYF. The CDR3 DNA sequence: TGCGCCAGCAGCTTGGCCCGGGACAGGAGAGAGACCCAGTACTTC.

The J gene is TRBJ1-4, the V gene TRBV9; D call uncertain. Per germline, CDR1 SGDLS and CDR2 YYNGEE. V was shortened by 0 bases and J by 8 bases, with 8 bases between the two germline ends. The CDR3 runs 13 residues. DNA for the CDR3: TGTGCCAGCAGCGTAGACACTGGAGAAAAACTGTTTTTT. Its protein product is CASSVDTGEKLFF.

The chain combines TRBV18 with TRBJ1-1; a weak D match, TRBD1 (5 bases). V was cut by 3 bases and J by 5 bases, with 16 bases left in between. From germline, CDR1 is KGHSH and CDR2 LQKENI. The CDR3 loop spans 15 amino acids. The CDR3 loop reads CASSPRTQSDTEAFF. In nucleotides, the CDR3 is TGTGCCAGCTCACCTCGGACACAATCGGATACTGAAGCTTTCTTT.

The chain recombines TRBV28 with TRBJ2-3; weak D call: TRBD1 (6 bases). V was cut by 4 bases and J by 4 bases, with 15 bases left in between. Germline lookup yields CDR1 MDHEN and CDR2 SYDVKM. This CDR3 is built from 15 residues. The CDR3 DNA is TGTGCCAGCAGTTCCCCGACAGGTGGGGCAGATACGCAGTATTTT. Translation: CASSSPTGGADTQYF.

The rearrangement joins TRBV7-2 to TRBJ2-7; D is tentatively TRBD1 or TRBD2 (7 bases each). Per the germline V gene, CDR1 is SGHTA and CDR2 is FQGNSA. The CDR3 has 19 amino acids. The V end was cut by 2 bases, the J end by 5 bases, with 28 bases between. The CDR3 sequence is CASSLLRTGGSRSSHEQYF. The CDR3 nucleotides are TGTGCCAGCAGCTTACTACGGACAGGCGGGAGTCGTTCTAGCCACGAGCAGTACTTC.

The rearrangement joins TRBV4-2 to TRBJ1-3; weak D call: TRBD1 (5 bases). Per germline, CDR1 LGHNA and CDR2 YNFKEQ. The CDR3 extends over 14 amino acids. V was shortened by 3 bases and J by 10 bases, with 16 bases between the two germline ends. CDR3 bases: TGTGCCAGCAGCCAGGGGGGAGGTCTTATTACCATATATTTT. It is translated as CASSQGGGLITIYF.

The chain is built from TRBV18 and TRBJ2-5; D gene uncertain. The CDR3 runs 15 residues. The V gene lost 1 base and the J gene lost 2 bases, with 11 bases spanning the gap. Germline CDR1 is KGHSH and CDR2 is LQKENI. CDR3 protein: CASSPLPESQETQYF. Written as DNA, the CDR3 is TGTGCCAGCTCACCACTCCCGGAGTCTCAAGAGACCCAGTACTTC.

V and J are TRBV13 and TRBJ2-2, with a possible D match to TRBD2 (5 bases). The germline V and J ends were trimmed by 5 bases and 6 bases, with 19 bases remaining between them. This CDR3 has 16 amino acids. Germline assignment: CDR1 PRHDT and CDR2 FYEKMQ (reference sequence). The CDR3 sequence: CASSRSTKRAPGELFF. The DNA of the CDR3 is TGTGCCAGCAGCCGTTCCACCAAGAGGGCCCCCGGGGAGCTGTTTTTT. Full variable domain (missing parts from reference TRBV13 and TRBJ2-2): AAGVIQSPRHLIKEKRETATLKCYPIPRHDTVYWYQQGPGQDPQFLISFYEKMQSDKGSIPDRFSAQQFSDYHSELNMSSLELGDSALYFCASSRSTKRAPGELFFGEGSRLTVL.

This rearrangement joins TRBV5-1 to TRBJ1-4; 9 bases line up with TRBD1. The CDR3 runs to 16 residues. Germline assignment: CDR1 SGHRS and CDR2 YFSETQ. After removal of 0 bases from V and 8 bases from J, the junction contained 8 bases not matched to a gene. The CDR3 protein is CASSLGAQGAEEKLFF. The CDR3 DNA is TGCGCCAGCAGCTTGGGAGCACAGGGGGCGGAAGAAAAACTGTTTTTT.

The chain recombines TRBV28 with TRBJ1-1, with D unclear. Per germline, CDR1 MDHEN and CDR2 SYDVKM. V was shortened by 8 bases and J by 6 bases, with 16 bases between the two germline ends. The CDR3 is made up of 13 amino acids. The CDR3 coding sequence is TGTGCCAGCGGAACCGCTGGGGTCCCTGAAGCTTTCTTT. It translates to CASGTAGVPEAFF.

The chain links TRBV29-1 to TRBJ2-3; a weak D match, TRBD1 (5 bases). The CDR3 spans 11 residues. Germline values: CDR1 SQVTM, CDR2 ANQGSEA. V lost 6 bases and J lost 6, with 10 bases in between. The CDR3 sequence is CSVQGSDTQYF. The DNA for the CDR3 is TGCAGCGTCCAGGGTTCCGATACGCAGTATTTT.

This chain links TRBV11-3 with TRBJ2-2; no clear D gene. V was shortened by 7 bases and J by 5 bases, with 14 bases between the two germline ends. CDR3 size: 14 residues. Germline CDR1 is SGHNT and CDR2 is YENEEA. The CDR3: CASTPGGDTGELFF. The CDR3 nucleotides read TGTGCCAGCACCCCCGGCGGAGATACCGGGGAGCTGTTTTTT. Complete variable domain (other parts from reference TRBV11-3 and TRBJ2-2): EAGVVQSPRYKIIEKKQPVAFWCNPISGHNTLYWYLQNLGQGPELLIRYENEEAVDDSQLPKDRFSAERLKGVDSTLKIQPAELGDSAVYLCASTPGGDTGELFFGEGSRLTVL.

The chain employs TRBV4-3 and TRBJ1-4; D is unclear. CDR1 and CDR2 from the germline V gene are LGHNA and YSLEER. CDR3 length equals 15 residues. Trimming took off 3 bases at V and 10 bases at J, with 18 bases between the two ends. The CDR3 DNA reads TGCGCCAGCAGCCAGCAAGGTCGGACGGTGGGAAAACTGTTTTTT. As protein: CASSQQGRTVGKLFF.

This clone has only one observation. The chain uses TRBV6-1 and TRBJ2-3, with D possibly matching TRBD2 (5 bases). There are 15 residues in the CDR3. Germline values: CDR1 MNHNS, CDR2 SASEGT. Trimming pared 7 bases from V and 3 bases from J, leaving 17 bases between. The CDR3 region has the DNA TGTGCCAGCACCCCTGGGAGCTTAGGTACAGATACGCAGTATTTT. This sequence encodes CASTPGSLGTDTQYF.

The chain has TRBV7-2 and TRBJ2-1, with 12 bases aligning to TRBD2. Per the germline V gene, CDR1 is SGHTA and CDR2 is FQGNSA. The J segment lost 9 bases and the V segment lost 4 bases, leaving 4 bases of the junction unmatched. The CDR3 covers 14 residues. The CDR3 reads CASSWAGLAGEQFF. DNA of the CDR3: TGTGCCAGCAGCTGGGCGGGACTAGCGGGTGAGCAGTTCTTC.